What follows are 12 T cell receptor beta chains derived from one specimen sequenced in a study of blood T cell repertoires in COVID-19. TCRdb's copy holds only in-frame clones and misses some; the assay was immunoSEQ multiplex PCR. The sample contains about 60,000 clones, about 87% of which appear only once. The specimen was peripheral blood. These receptors were taken from a human donor with active COVID-19. The donor label of this sample is uncertain.

This clone was detected only once. This chain links TRBV7-2 with TRBJ1-2; weak D call: TRBD1 (6 bases). CDR3 size: 16 residues. Germline CDR1 reads SGHTA; CDR2 reads FQGNSA. The germline V and J ends were trimmed by 4 bases and 4 bases, with 19 bases remaining between them. The CDR3 loop reads CASSSRLGGALYGYTF. CDR3 DNA sequence: TGTGCCAGCAGCTCTCGGCTCGGGGGGGCGCTCTATGGCTACACCTTC. The full variable domain, its missing parts supplied by reference TRBV7-2 and TRBJ1-2, is GAGVSQSPSNKVTEKGKDVELRCDPISGHTALYWYRQSLGQGLEFLIYFQGNSAPDKSGLPSDRFSAERTGGSVSTLTIQRTQQEDSAVYLCASSSRLGGALYGYTFGSGTRLTVV.

Here the CDR3 DNA reads TGTGCCATCACCGAGGAGGGACTAGCGGGGGGCCATTACAATGAGCAGTTCTTC. Encoded protein: CAITEEGLAGGHYNEQFF. The chain couples TRBV10-3 to TRBJ2-1; 15 bases are a match to TRBD2. Germline assignment: CDR1 ENHRY and CDR2 SYGVKD. The CDR3 consists of 18 residues. The junction had 11 bases not matched to a gene; V was cut back by 7 bases and J by 4 bases.

This clone was recorded once. V and J are TRBV29-1 and TRBJ2-7, with TRBD2 matching over 10 bases. CDR3 length: 16 residues. Germline V lookup: CDR1 SQVTM, CDR2 ANQGSEA. The junction had 14 bases not matched to a gene; V was cut back by 7 bases and J by 2 bases. CDR3 in amino acids: CSADGPSGSGAYEQYF. The DNA for the CDR3 is TGCAGCGCCGATGGGCCTAGCGGGAGCGGGGCCTACGAGCAGTACTTC.

The chain recombines TRBV7-9 with TRBJ2-1; 7 nucleotides align to TRBD1. V dropped 3 bases and J dropped 7; count of bases not matched to a gene: 6. CDR1 is SEHNR and CDR2 is FQNEAQ in the germline V gene (reference sequence). The CDR3 extends over 14 amino acids. The chain's CDR3 is CASSFLDRVNEQFF. CDR3 in DNA: TGTGCCAGCAGCTTCCTCGACAGGGTAAATGAGCAGTTCTTC.

The chain links TRBV6-5 to TRBJ2-3, with D hard to call. V was cut by 3 bases and J by 2 bases, with 9 bases left in between. CDR1 is MNHEY and CDR2 is SVGAGI in the germline V gene. The CDR3 is 14 residues long. The CDR3: CASSYGPFTDTQYF. DNA for the CDR3: TGTGCCAGCAGTTATGGGCCGTTCACAGATACGCAGTATTTT.

The CDR3 loop is CASSRLTGKGETQYF. The CDR3 DNA reads TGTGCCAGCAGTCGCCTGACAGGGAAGGGAGAGACCCAGTACTTC. The chain uses TRBV6-6 and TRBJ2-5; TRBD1 agrees at 7 bases. The V gene's germline CDR1 is MNHNY and CDR2 SVGAGI (reference sequence). J gave up 4 bases and V 5 bases, and 10 bases lay outside the gene matches. The CDR3 is 15 amino acids.

The chain employs TRBV27 and TRBJ2-7; 11 nucleotides align to TRBD2. Germline loops: CDR1 MNHEY, CDR2 SMNVEV (reference sequence). This CDR3 is 19 amino acids long. Germline trimming cut 5 bases from V and 1 base from J; bases unmatched to any gene: 16. CDR3 amino acids: CASSQKSLAGGTRSYEQYF. The CDR3 DNA sequence: TGTGCCAGCAGTCAAAAATCCCTAGCGGGAGGTACAAGGTCCTACGAGCAGTACTTC.

V usage is TRBV5-6 and J usage is TRBJ2-6; 7 bases map to TRBD2. The CDR3 length is 18 residues. The germline CDR1 and CDR2 sequences are SGHDT and YYEEEE. The V and J ends lost 1 base and 3 bases, in that order; junction bases with no gene match: 10. Here the CDR3 reads CASSLSPGRLVGANVLTF. In DNA, the CDR3 is TGTGCCAGCAGCTTGTCCCCCGGGAGGCTCGTTGGGGCCAACGTCCTGACTTTC.

V and J are TRBV7-6 and TRBJ2-5, with 10 bases fitting TRBD2. V shed 1 base, J shed 4 bases, and the junction held 6 bases outside the gene matches. This CDR3 is 16 amino acids long. Per the germline V gene, CDR1 is SGHVS and CDR2 is FNYEAQ. CDR3 nucleotides: TGTGCCAGCAGCTTAGGGGCTAGCGGGGGAGGAGAGACCCAGTACTTC. Translating it yields CASSLGASGGGETQYF.

The chain joins TRBV29-1 to TRBJ2-7, with 9 bases aligning to TRBD1. Germline assignment: CDR1 SQVTM and CDR2 ANQGSEA. The junction had 7 bases not matched to a gene; V was cut back by 0 bases and J by 1 base. The CDR3 loop spans 16 amino acids. DNA for the CDR3: TGCAGCGTTGAAGACCCGGGACAGGGAGCATCCTACGAGCAGTACTTC. This gives the protein CSVEDPGQGASYEQYF.

The chain carries TRBV5-8 and TRBJ2-1; 11 positions agree with TRBD2. Trimming removed 0 bases from V and 1 base from J; junction bases left unmatched: 6. The germline CDR1 and CDR2 sequences are SGHTS and YDEGEE. This CDR3 comprises 18 residues. The CDR3 loop is CASSLVASGRYSYNEQFF. The CDR3 coding sequence is TGTGCCAGCAGCTTGGTGGCTAGCGGGAGGTATTCCTACAATGAGCAGTTCTTC.

V is TRBV5-1 and J is TRBJ2-3; 9 nucleotides agree with TRBD1. The CDR3 covers 15 residues. V trimming: 4 bases; J trimming: 5 bases; junction bases outside the gene matches: 8. Germline CDR1 SGHRS, CDR2 YFSETQ. CDR3 nucleotide sequence: TGCGCCAGCAGCCTTACTGGGACAGGGATAGATACGCAGTATTTT. Translated: CASSLTGTGIDTQYF.